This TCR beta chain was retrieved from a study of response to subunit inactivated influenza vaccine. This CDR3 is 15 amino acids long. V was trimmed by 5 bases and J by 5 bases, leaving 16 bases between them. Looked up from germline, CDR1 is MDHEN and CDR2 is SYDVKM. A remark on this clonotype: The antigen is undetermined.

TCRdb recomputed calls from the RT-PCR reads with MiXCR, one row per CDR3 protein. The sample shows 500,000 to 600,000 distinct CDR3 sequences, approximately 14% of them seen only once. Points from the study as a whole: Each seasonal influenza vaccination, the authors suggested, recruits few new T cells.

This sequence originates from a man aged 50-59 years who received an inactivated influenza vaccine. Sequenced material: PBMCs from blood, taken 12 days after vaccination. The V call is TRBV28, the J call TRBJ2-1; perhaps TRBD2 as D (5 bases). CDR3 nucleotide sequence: TGTGCCAGCAGTCTCCAGAGGGCGCATAACAATGAGCAGTTCTTC. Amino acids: CASSLQRAHNNEQFF.